The 22 T cell receptor beta chains below all came from one sample that was sequenced in a study of glioma-infiltrating T cells after dendritic cell vaccination (dated by TCRdb to the mid-2010s). Libraries were built with the immunoSEQ multiplex PCR assay. TCRdb obtained this table from immuneACCESS and retained in-frame rearrangements with V and J assigned. These tables miss some clones; where compared with another copy, unresolved V genes account for less than half of the shortfall, and the remainder is unexplained. This sample has about 87,000 clones in its table, and about 90% of those were observed once. In total, the top ten clones hold 3% to 4% of the sample. Sequencing used blood, obtained before dendritic cell vaccination. These receptor sequences come from a human donor with glioblastoma.

There are a few counts of this clone. V gene TRBV28 combines with J gene TRBJ2-2; the match to TRBD2 covers 14 bases. The length of the CDR3 is 16 residues. Germline V gene sequence: CDR1 MDHEN, CDR2 SYDVKM. Trimming at V came to 6 bases and at J to 5 bases, leaving 5 bases not matched to a gene. CDR3 in amino acids: CASRTGLAGVTGELFF. The CDR3 DNA reads as TGTGCCAGCAGGACGGGACTAGCGGGAGTAACCGGGGAGCTGTTTTTT.

The V and J genes are TRBV9 and TRBJ2-3, with a weak D call TRBD2 (5 bases). The CDR3 sequence is 14 residues long. Germline CDR1 is SGDLS and CDR2 is YYNGEE. Trimming removed 2 bases at V and 0 bases at J, with 7 bases between. As DNA, the CDR3 is TGTGCCAGCAGCGTTAGCGTGAGCACAGATACGCAGTATTTT. As protein: CASSVSVSTDTQYF.

The V call is TRBV28, the J call TRBJ1-5; 9 bases are a match to TRBD1. CDR3 length equals 15 residues. Germline-derived CDR1 and CDR2 are MDHEN and SYDVKM. V lost 6 bases and J lost 5; bases outside the gene matches: 8. The CDR3 protein is CASRRPGQGYQPQHF. In nucleotides, the CDR3 is TGTGCCAGCAGGCGACCGGGACAGGGCTATCAGCCCCAGCATTTT.

This chain connects TRBV6-5 to TRBJ1-3; D possibly corresponds to TRBD1 (6 bases). The V end was cut by 5 bases, the J end by 4 bases, with 15 bases between. In germline, CDR1 is MNHEY, CDR2 SVGAGI. The CDR3 is 15 amino acids. This chain's CDR3 is CASSPPPGAGNTIYF. The DNA of the CDR3 is TGTGCCAGCAGTCCCCCCCCAGGGGCCGGAAACACCATATATTTT.

V is TRBV6-1 and J is TRBJ2-3; 7 bases match TRBD2. With V trimmed by 0 bases and J by 2 bases, 8 bases remained unmatched. Germline CDR1 reads MNHNS; CDR2 reads SASEGT. CDR3 length: 17 amino acids. CDR3 sequence reads: CASSEALTSFNTDTQYF. The CDR3 DNA sequence: TGTGCCAGCAGTGAAGCCCTGACTAGCTTTAACACAGATACGCAGTATTTT.

The V and J genes are TRBV25-1 and TRBJ1-1; TRBD1 is a possible D gene (5 bases). Germline CDR1 reads MGHDK; CDR2 reads SYGVNS. V dropped 11 bases and J dropped 4 bases, with 11 bases sitting between them. The CDR3 has 11 residues. The CDR3 DNA reads TGTGCCTCCGGGGGATCCACTGAAGCTTTCTTT. Translation: CASGGSTEAFF.

The V call is TRBV6-1, the J call TRBJ1-2, with TRBD1 identical over 7 bases. Unmatched junction bases numbered 3, after V lost 3 bases and J lost 2 bases. Germline CDR1 and CDR2: MNHNS and SASEGT. This CDR3 comprises 14 residues. The CDR3 protein is CASSDGGQNYGYTF. The CDR3 nucleotides read TGTGCCAGCAGTGATGGGGGACAGAACTATGGCTACACCTTC.

Written as DNA, the CDR3 is TGTGCCAGCACCGCGACTAGCGGGAGGGCCTACGAGCAGTACTTC. Residues: CASTATSGRAYEQYF. The rearrangement links TRBV27 to TRBJ2-7; 14 bases align to TRBD2. CDR1 MNHEY and CDR2 SMNVEV come from the germline V gene (reference sequence). Trimming cost V 7 bases and J 2 bases; bases outside gene matches: 4. The CDR3 has 15 amino acids.

The chain carries TRBV25-1 and TRBJ2-1; possibly TRBD2 for D (5 bases). The V gene lost 4 bases and the J gene lost 0 bases, with 7 bases spanning the gap. The V gene's germline CDR1 is MGHDK and CDR2 SYGVNS. CDR3 size: 14 residues. In nucleotides, the CDR3 is TGTGCCAGCAGTGCGGGGAGCTCCTACAATGAGCAGTTCTTC. This translates into CASSAGSSYNEQFF. Full variable domain (outside the CDR3, taken from reference TRBV25-1 and TRBJ2-1): EADIYQTPRYLVIGTGKKITLECSQTMGHDKMYWYQQDPGMELHLIHYSYGVNSTEKGDLSSESTVSRIRTEHFPLTLESARPSHTSQYLCASSAGSSYNEQFFGPGTRLTVL.

The V call is TRBV27, the J call TRBJ2-1; D possibly corresponds to TRBD1 (6 bases). Trimming pared 2 bases from V and 0 bases from J, leaving 17 bases between. Germline V lookup: CDR1 MNHEY, CDR2 SMNVEV (reference sequence). This CDR3 has 18 residues. Here the CDR3 reads CASSLRGHGGDSYNEQFF. CDR3 nucleotides: TGTGCCAGCAGTTTAAGGGGACATGGGGGAGACTCCTACAATGAGCAGTTCTTC.

The chain uses TRBV6-6 and TRBJ1-6, with TRBD1 as a possible D gene (6 bases). V gave up 4 bases and J gave up 9 bases, with 16 bases separating them. The length of the CDR3 is 15 residues. The V gene's germline CDR1 is MNHNY and CDR2 SVGAGI (reference sequence). CDR3 bases: TGTGCCAGCAGTTCTTTATCAGGGGACGGTTCACCCCTCCACTTT. This translates into CASSSLSGDGSPLHF.

The chain is built from TRBV30 and TRBJ1-1; D not resolved. The CDR3 has 14 amino acids. The germline V gene encodes CDR1 GTSNPN and CDR2 SVGIG (reference sequence). V lost 0 bases, J lost 4 bases, and 12 bases lay in between. The CDR3, as DNA: TGTGCCTGGAGTGTACTTAATCGGTTCACTGAAGCTTTCTTT. Its protein product is CAWSVLNRFTEAFF.

The CDR3 coding sequence is TGTGCCACCATACAGGGGGCCTCTAGCACAGATACGCAGTATTTT. Amino acid sequence: CATIQGASSTDTQYF. V is TRBV10-3 and J is TRBJ2-3; 9 bases are shared with TRBD1. Germline V lookup: CDR1 ENHRY, CDR2 SYGVKD. CDR3 length: 15 amino acids. V shed 10 bases, J shed 0 bases, and the junction held 8 bases outside the gene matches.

The V call is TRBV5-1, the J call TRBJ1-1, with TRBD1 matching 7 bases. Germline CDR1 and CDR2: SGHRS and YFSETQ. Germline trimming cut 5 bases from V and 0 bases from J; bases unmatched to any gene: 7. This CDR3 is 15 amino acids long. CDR3 residues: CASRTLTGMNTEAFF. In DNA form, the CDR3 reads TGCGCCAGCAGAACACTGACAGGGATGAACACTGAAGCTTTCTTT.

The V and J genes are TRBV30 and TRBJ2-7; D possibly corresponds to TRBD2 (5 bases). The CDR3 loop spans 14 amino acids. The V end lost 3 bases, the J end lost 5 bases, and 17 bases lay between the germline ends. CDR1 GTSNPN and CDR2 SVGIG come from the germline V gene (reference sequence). CDR3: CAWRRIGKGDEQYF. The CDR3, as DNA: TGTGCCTGGAGGAGGATCGGGAAAGGCGACGAGCAGTACTTC.

The CDR3 bases are TGCGCCAGCAGCTTGGAAGGGAGGCAGGGAAACTACGAGCAGTACTTC. It is translated as CASSLEGRQGNYEQYF. The rearrangement joins TRBV5-1 to TRBJ2-7; perhaps TRBD2 as D (6 bases). Trimming removed 0 bases at V and 3 bases at J, with 16 bases between. In germline, CDR1 is SGHRS, CDR2 YFSETQ. The CDR3 is 16 residues long.

The chain is built from TRBV2 and TRBJ1-3; TRBD1 aligns across 7 bases. Looked up from germline, CDR1 is SNHLY and CDR2 is FYNNEI. The CDR3 is made up of 19 amino acids. V was clipped by 2 bases and J by 3 bases; unmatched bases: 16. CDR3 protein: CASSEKGILTGRIGNTIYF. The CDR3 coding sequence is TGTGCCAGCAGTGAAAAAGGGATTTTGACAGGGCGAATTGGAAACACCATATATTTT.

In the case of this clone: A junction boundary mismatches the germline segment, possibly from a read error. This chain connects TRBV7-2 to TRBJ2-7; D perhaps matches TRBD1 (6 bases). The CDR3 covers 12 residues. In germline, CDR1 is SGHTA, CDR2 FQGNSA. The CDR3 spells CASSLLQGTKDF. The CDR3 DNA reads as TGTGCCAGCAGCTTATTACAGGGTACGAAGGACTTC.

The V gene is TRBV19, the J gene TRBJ1-2; no firm D call. The germline gives CDR1 LNHDA, CDR2 SQIVND (reference sequence). Trimming pared 3 bases from V and 4 bases from J, leaving 3 bases between. This CDR3 region has 11 residues. The DNA of the CDR3 is TGTGCCAGTAGTATCGGCTATGGCTACACCTTC. As protein: CASSIGYGYTF.

J is TRBJ1-2 and V is TRBV2; no clear D. Germline V CDR1 and CDR2: SNHLY, FYNNEI. V shed 0 bases and J shed 2 bases, with 10 bases lying between them. The CDR3 contains 15 residues. CDR3 residues: CASSEAAVRNYGYTF. The CDR3 region has the DNA TGTGCCAGCAGTGAAGCCGCAGTCCGCAACTATGGCTACACCTTC.

V is TRBV19 and J is TRBJ1-5, with D possibly matching TRBD1 (6 bases). Trimming shortened V by 8 bases and J by 7 bases, and 18 bases separated the two germline ends. The CDR3 is 14 residues long. CDR1 and CDR2 from the germline V gene are LNHDA and SQIVND (reference sequence). The CDR3 loop reads CASAHDRRIQPQHF. CDR3 sequence (DNA): TGTGCCAGTGCTCATGACAGGAGAATCCAGCCCCAGCATTTT. Full variable domain (outside the CDR3, taken from reference TRBV19 and TRBJ1-5): DGGITQSPKYLFRKEGQNVTLSCEQNLNHDAMYWYRQDPGQGLRLIYYSQIVNDFQKGDIAEGYSVSREKKESFPLTVTSAQKNPTAFYLCASAHDRRIQPQHFGDGTRLSIL.

This sequence joins TRBV11-1 and TRBJ2-7, with 16 bases aligning to TRBD2. Per germline, CDR1 SGHAT and CDR2 FQDESV (reference sequence). Unmatched junction bases numbered 13, after V lost 5 bases and J lost 3 bases. The CDR3 has 19 residues. The CDR3 sequence: CASSGPGTSGRAGVYEQYF. In DNA form, the CDR3 reads TGTGCCAGCAGCGGACCCGGGACTAGCGGGAGGGCCGGGGTCTACGAGCAGTACTTC.